This T cell receptor (beta chain) was recovered during a study of shared clonotypes between healthy human individuals. The germline V and J ends were trimmed by 7 bases and 1 base, with 10 bases remaining between them. The germline V gene has CDR1 SNHLY and CDR2 FYNNEI. This CDR3 is built from 14 residues. Assay: immunoSEQ multiplex PCR; the TCRdb copy retains only in-frame clones and omits some. This repertoire shows around 1.5 million clones, 98% found once; its top ten account for about 0.45%. This chain joins TRBV2 and TRBJ2-2; D gene uncertain. The source of this sequence is a man under 40 in good health. Specimen: naive CD4+ T cells sorted from blood. The subset was: CD45RA+ positively selected. The CDR3 DNA sequence: TGTGCCAGCATGAAGAGCATGAACACCGGGGAGCTGTTTTTT. It codes for CASMKSMNTGELFF.